Listed here are 8 T cell receptor beta chains from one sample, sequenced in a study of early T cells in non-severe SARS-CoV-2 infection. TCRdb called the 5' RACE reads again in MiXCR, with one record for every CDR3 protein. The data hold under 45,000 distinct CDR3 sequences, with about a tenth observed a single time. Sequencing was carried out using whole blood. These receptors originate from an adult who was a healthcare worker with PCR-confirmed SARS-CoV-2 infection or an uninfected control (not recorded which).

In regard to this clonotype: As the CDR3 is not closed by the conserved phenylalanine or tryptophan, this likely results from a read error. The V gene is TRBV20-1, the J gene TRBJ1-2; no reliable D call. The CDR3 spans 14 residues. The germline gives CDR1 DFQATT, CDR2 SNEGSKA (reference sequence). V lost 6 bases to trimming and J lost 0 bases, with 14 bases between them. The CDR3 protein is CSATWENPNYGYTL. The DNA of the CDR3 is TGCAGTGCCACCTGGGAGAATCCTAACTATGGCTACACCCTC.

The CDR3: CASREGQGSEKLFF. The CDR3 bases are TGTGCCAGCAGGGAGGGACAGGGGAGTGAAAAACTGTTTTTT. V and J are TRBV2 and TRBJ1-4; 10 nucleotides line up with TRBD1. Germline CDR1 and CDR2: SNHLY and FYNNEI. The V and J ends lost 6 bases and 7 bases, in that order; junction bases with no gene match: 5. The CDR3 has 14 amino acids.

This clonotype was observed at least ten times. This chain links TRBV7-8 with TRBJ2-7, with 8 bases fitting TRBD2. The CDR3 sequence is 16 residues long. Trimming cost V 5 bases and J 2 bases; bases outside gene matches: 11. Per germline, CDR1 SGHVS and CDR2 FQNEAQ. CDR3 sequence reads: CASSQISGRGTYEQYF. CDR3 nucleotides: TGTGCCAGCAGCCAGATATCCGGGAGGGGCACCTACGAGCAGTACTTC.

In its sample, this clonotype was seen many times. J is TRBJ2-1 and V is TRBV10-1; possibly TRBD1 or TRBD2 for D (5 bases each). CDR1 and CDR2 from the germline V gene are WNHNN and SYGVQD (reference sequence). The germline V and J ends were trimmed by 5 bases and 7 bases, with 18 bases remaining between them. This CDR3 comprises 15 residues. CDR3 sequence (DNA): TGCGCCAGCAGTTGGGGGACGGAGAGTTTTAATGAGCAGTTCTTC. This sequence encodes CASSWGTESFNEQFF.

This clonotype was counted between two and nine times. CDR3 sequence reads: CASAGQLQETQYF. In DNA form, the CDR3 reads TGTGCCAGCGCGGGACAGCTCCAAGAGACCCAGTACTTC. V usage is TRBV6-2 or TRBV6-3 and J usage is TRBJ2-5; possibly TRBD1 for D (7 bases). CDR1 is MNHEY, CDR2 SVGEGT, per germline. Trimming cost V 8 bases and J 1 base, with 11 bases left between them. The length of the CDR3 is 13 residues.

This clonotype was observed many times. The chain joins TRBV10-3 to TRBJ1-5, with 8 bases lining up with TRBD1. Germline CDR1 and CDR2: ENHRY and SYGVKD. J gave up 0 bases and V 8 bases, and 3 bases lay outside the gene matches. The CDR3 has 14 amino acids. The CDR3 DNA reads TGTGCCATCGGGACAGGAGATAGCAATCAGCCCCAGCATTTT. This translates into CAIGTGDSNQPQHF.

This clonotype was seen a handful of times. J is TRBJ1-5 and V is TRBV5-5; no definite D call. The CDR3 runs to 13 residues. V was clipped by 2 bases and J by 5 bases, with 8 bases between them. CDR1 and CDR2 from the germline V gene are SGHKS and YYEKEE (reference sequence). The DNA of the CDR3 is TGTGCCAGCAGCTTAGACAATGATCAGCCCCAGCATTTT. Translated: CASSLDNDQPQHF.

The chain combines TRBV2 with TRBJ1-2; TRBD1 agrees at 9 bases. Germline assignment: CDR1 SNHLY and CDR2 FYNNEI. This CDR3 has 13 residues. V lost 8 bases to trimming and J lost 4 bases; unmatched junction nucleotides: 5. The CDR3 spells CASLRDRAYGYTF. For the CDR3, the DNA is TGTGCCAGCCTTCGGGACAGGGCCTATGGCTACACCTTC. Complete variable domain (other parts from reference TRBV2 and TRBJ1-2): EPEVTQTPSHQVTQMGQEVILRCVPISNHLYFYWYRQILGQKVEFLVSFYNNEISEKSEIFDDQFSVERPDGSNFTLKIRSTKLEDSAMYFCASLRDRAYGYTFGSGTRLTVV.